This TCR beta chain was sequenced during a study of T-cell memory formation after mild COVID-19. The germline V gene has CDR1 DFQATT and CDR2 SNEGSKA (reference sequence). The CDR3 has 15 amino acids. TCRdb itself ran the 5' RACE reads through MiXCR, one entry per CDR3 protein. The sample has tens of thousands of distinct CDR3 sequences; around 16% are singletons. Details on this clonotype: Mismatch with germline at one junction end may stem from a read error.

This chain joins TRBV20-1 and TRBJ1-2; tentative D call: TRBD1 (5 bases). The clonotype originates from a man younger than 35 who had mild COVID-19 (a few samples of this study predate the infection). Cell type and time point are not known. Source material: PBMCs or a T cell subset sorted from them (not recorded which). The CDR3 bases are TGCAGTGCTAGAGATCTACAGGACGCTAAGTATGGCTACACCTTC. As protein: CSARDLQDAKYGYTF.